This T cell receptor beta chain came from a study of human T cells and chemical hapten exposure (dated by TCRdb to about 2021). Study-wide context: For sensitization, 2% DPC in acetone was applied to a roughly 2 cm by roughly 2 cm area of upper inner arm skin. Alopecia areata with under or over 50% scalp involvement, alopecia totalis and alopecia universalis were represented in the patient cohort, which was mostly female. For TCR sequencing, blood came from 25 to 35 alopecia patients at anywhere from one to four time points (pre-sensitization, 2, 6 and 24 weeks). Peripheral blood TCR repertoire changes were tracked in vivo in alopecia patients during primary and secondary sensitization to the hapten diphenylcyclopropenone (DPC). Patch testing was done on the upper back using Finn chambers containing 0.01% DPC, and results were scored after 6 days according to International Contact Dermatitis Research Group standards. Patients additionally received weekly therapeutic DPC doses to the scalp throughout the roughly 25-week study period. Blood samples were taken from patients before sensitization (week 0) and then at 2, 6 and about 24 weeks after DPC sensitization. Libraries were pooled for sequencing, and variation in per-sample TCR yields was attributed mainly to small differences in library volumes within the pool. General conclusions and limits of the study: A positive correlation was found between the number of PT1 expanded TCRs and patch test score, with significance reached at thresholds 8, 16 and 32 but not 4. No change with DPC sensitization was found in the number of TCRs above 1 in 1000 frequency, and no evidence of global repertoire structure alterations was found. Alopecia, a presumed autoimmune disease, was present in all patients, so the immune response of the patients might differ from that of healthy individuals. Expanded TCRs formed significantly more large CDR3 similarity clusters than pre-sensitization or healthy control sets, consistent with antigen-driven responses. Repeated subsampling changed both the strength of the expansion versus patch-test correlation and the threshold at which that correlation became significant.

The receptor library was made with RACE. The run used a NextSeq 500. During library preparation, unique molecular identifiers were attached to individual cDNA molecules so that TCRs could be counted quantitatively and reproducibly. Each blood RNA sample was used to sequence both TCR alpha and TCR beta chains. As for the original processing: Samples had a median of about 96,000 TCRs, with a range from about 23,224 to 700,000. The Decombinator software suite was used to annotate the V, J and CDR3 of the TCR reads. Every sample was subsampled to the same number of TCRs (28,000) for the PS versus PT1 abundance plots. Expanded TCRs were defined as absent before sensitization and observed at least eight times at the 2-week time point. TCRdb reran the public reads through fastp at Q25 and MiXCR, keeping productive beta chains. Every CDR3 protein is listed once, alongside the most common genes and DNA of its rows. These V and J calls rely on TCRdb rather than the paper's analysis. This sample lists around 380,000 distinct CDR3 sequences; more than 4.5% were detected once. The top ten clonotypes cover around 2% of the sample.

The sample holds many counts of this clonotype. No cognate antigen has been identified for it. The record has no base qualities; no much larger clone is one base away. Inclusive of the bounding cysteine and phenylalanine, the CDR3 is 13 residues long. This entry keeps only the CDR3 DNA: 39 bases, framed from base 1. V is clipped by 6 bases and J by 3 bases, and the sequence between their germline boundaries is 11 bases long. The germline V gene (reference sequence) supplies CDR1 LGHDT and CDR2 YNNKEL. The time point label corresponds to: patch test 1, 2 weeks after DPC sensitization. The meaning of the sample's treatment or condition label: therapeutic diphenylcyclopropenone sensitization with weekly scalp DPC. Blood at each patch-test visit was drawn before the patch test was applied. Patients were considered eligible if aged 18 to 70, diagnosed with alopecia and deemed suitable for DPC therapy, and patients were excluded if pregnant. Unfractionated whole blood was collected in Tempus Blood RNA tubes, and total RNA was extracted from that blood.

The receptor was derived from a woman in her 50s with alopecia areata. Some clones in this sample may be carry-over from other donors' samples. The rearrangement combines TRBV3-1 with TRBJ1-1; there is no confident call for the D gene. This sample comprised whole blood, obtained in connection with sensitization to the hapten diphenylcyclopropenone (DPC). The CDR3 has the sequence CASRKLGYTEAFF. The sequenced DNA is TGTGCCAGCAGGAAATTAGGGTACACTGAAGCTTTCTTT.